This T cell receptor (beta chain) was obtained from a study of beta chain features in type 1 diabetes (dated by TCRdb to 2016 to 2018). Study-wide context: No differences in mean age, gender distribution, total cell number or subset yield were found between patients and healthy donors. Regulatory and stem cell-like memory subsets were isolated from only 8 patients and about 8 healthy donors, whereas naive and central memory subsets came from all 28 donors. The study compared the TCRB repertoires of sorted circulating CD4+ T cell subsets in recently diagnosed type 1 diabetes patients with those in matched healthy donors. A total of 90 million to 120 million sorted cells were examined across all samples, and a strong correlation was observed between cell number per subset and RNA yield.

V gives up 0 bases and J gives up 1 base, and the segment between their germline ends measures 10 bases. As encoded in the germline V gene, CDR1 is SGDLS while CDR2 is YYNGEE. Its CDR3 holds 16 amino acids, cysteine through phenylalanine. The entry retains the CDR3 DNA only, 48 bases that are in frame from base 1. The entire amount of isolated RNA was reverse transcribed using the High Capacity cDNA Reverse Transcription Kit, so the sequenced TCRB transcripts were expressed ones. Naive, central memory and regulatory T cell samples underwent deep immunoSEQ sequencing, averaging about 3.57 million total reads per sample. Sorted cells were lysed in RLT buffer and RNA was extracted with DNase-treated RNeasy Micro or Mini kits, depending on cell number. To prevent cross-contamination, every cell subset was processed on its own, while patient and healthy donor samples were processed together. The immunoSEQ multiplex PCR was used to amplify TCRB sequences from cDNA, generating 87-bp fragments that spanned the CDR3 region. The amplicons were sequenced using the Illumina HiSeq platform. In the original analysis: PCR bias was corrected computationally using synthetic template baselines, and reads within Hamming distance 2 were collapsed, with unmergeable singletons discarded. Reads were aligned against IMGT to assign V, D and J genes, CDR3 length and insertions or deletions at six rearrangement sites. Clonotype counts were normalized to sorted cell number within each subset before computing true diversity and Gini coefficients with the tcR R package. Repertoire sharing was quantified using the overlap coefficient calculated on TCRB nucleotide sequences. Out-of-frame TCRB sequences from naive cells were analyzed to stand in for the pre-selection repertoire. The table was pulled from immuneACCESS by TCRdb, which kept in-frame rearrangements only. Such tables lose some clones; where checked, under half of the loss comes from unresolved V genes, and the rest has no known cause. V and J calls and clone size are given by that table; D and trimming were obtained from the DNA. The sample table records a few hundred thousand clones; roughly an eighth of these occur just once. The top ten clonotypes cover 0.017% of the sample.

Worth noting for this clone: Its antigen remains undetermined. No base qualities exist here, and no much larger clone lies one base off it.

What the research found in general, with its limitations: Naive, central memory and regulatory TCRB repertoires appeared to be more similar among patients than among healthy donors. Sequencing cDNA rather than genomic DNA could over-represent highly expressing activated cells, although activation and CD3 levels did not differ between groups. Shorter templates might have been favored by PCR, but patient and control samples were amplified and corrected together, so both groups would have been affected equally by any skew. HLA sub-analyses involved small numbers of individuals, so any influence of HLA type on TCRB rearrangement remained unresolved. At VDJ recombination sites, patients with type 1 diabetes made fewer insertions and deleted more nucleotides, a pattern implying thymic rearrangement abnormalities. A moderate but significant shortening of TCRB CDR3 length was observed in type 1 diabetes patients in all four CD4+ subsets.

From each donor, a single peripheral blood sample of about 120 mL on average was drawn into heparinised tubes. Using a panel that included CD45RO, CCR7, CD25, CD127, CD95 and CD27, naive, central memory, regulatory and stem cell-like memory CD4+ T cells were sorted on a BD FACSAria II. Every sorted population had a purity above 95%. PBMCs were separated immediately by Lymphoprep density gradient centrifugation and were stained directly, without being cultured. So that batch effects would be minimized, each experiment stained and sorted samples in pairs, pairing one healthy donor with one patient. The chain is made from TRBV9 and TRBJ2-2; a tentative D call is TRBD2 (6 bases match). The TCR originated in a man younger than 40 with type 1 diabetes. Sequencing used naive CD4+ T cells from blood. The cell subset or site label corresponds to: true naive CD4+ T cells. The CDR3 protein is CASSVADYRNTGELFF. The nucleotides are TGTGCCAGCAGCGTAGCGGACTACCGGAACACCGGGGAGCTGTTTTTT.